The 14 T cell receptor beta chains presented below share a single source sample, sequenced in a study of neurological immune-mediated disorders. Each CDR3 protein is one row after TCRdb ran MiXCR on the 5' RACE reads. This table has about 66,000 distinct CDR3 sequences, less than 5.5% appearing once. Sequencing was done on a sample of PBMCs. Source of these receptors: a man aged 25 to 40 with multiple sclerosis.

Ten or more counts support this clonotype. The chain recombines TRBV7-3 with TRBJ1-1; D gene ambiguous. In germline, CDR1 is SGHTA, CDR2 FQGTGA. Trimming removed 8 bases from V and 0 bases from J, with 13 bases in between. This CDR3 is 14 amino acids long. Here the CDR3 reads CASAGGDMNTEAFF. The CDR3 region has the DNA TGTGCCAGCGCCGGCGGAGACATGAACACTGAAGCTTTCTTT.

This clonotype was observed many times. The chain has TRBV15 and TRBJ2-5; possibly TRBD2 for D (5 bases). The V gene's germline CDR1 is LNHNV and CDR2 YYDKDF (reference sequence). V lost 0 bases, J lost 2 bases, and 10 bases lay in between. CDR3 size: 15 residues. For the CDR3, the DNA is TGTGCCACCAGCAGAGATCTCTCGGGGCAAGAGACCCAGTACTTC. Protein: CATSRDLSGQETQYF.

This clonotype was counted many times. The chain links TRBV5-6 to TRBJ1-1; 7 bases map to TRBD1. This CDR3 is built from 16 residues. Germline V gene lookup returns CDR1 SGHDT and CDR2 YYEEEE. J was trimmed by 6 bases and V by 4 bases; bases with no gene match: 15. The CDR3 DNA follows: TGTGCCAGCAGCGGGACGACAGGGAGGGGAATATCTGAAGCTTTCTTT. Translating gives CASSGTTGRGISEAFF.

This clonotype has ten or more counts. This chain connects TRBV5-1 to TRBJ2-4; the D gene is possibly TRBD2 (5 bases). Trimming pared 1 base from V and 3 bases from J, leaving 14 bases between. This CDR3 spans 16 amino acids. CDR1 and CDR2 (germline): SGHRS, YFSETQ. CDR3 in amino acids: CASSLYRDGGKNIQYF. DNA of the CDR3: TGCGCCAGCAGCTTGTATAGAGACGGAGGCAAAAACATTCAGTACTTC.

The gene calls are TRBV5-1 and TRBJ1-3; D not resolved. With 0 bases removed from V and 1 base from J, the gap between germline ends came to 11 bases. Germline V gives CDR1 SGHRS, CDR2 YFSETQ. This CDR3 is built from 16 residues. The DNA of the CDR3 is TGCGCCAGCAGCTTGGAAGTCAGCCCATCTGGAAACACCATATATTTT. Encoded protein: CASSLEVSPSGNTIYF.

This clonotype showed up many times. V usage is TRBV4-1 and J usage is TRBJ2-1, with TRBD1 as a possible D gene (6 bases). Germline CDR1 reads MGHRA; CDR2 reads YSYEKL. This CDR3 spans 16 amino acids. V lost 3 bases and J 0 bases, leaving 12 bases between the germline ends. The CDR3 region is CASSQAQGYSYNEQFF. Written as DNA, the CDR3 is TGCGCCAGCAGCCAGGCACAGGGCTACTCCTACAATGAGCAGTTCTTC.

This clonotype was observed many times. The chain combines TRBV5-1 with TRBJ2-5, with 7 bases fitting TRBD1. Germline CDR1 is SGHRS and CDR2 is YFSETQ. The CDR3 is 13 residues long. V dropped 3 bases and J dropped 5; count of bases not matched to a gene: 4. The CDR3 region has the DNA TGCGCCAGCAGCTCCGGGACAGCGGAGACCCAGTACTTC. Protein product: CASSSGTAETQYF.

This clonotype was counted only a few times. The rearrangement links TRBV24-1 to TRBJ2-1; 9 bases agree with TRBD1. The ends lost 3 bases at V and 7 bases at J; junction bases unmatched: 9. Looked up from germline, CDR1 is KGHDR and CDR2 is SFDVKD. The CDR3 totals 16 residues. The CDR3 DNA follows: TGTGCCACCAGTGATCCGTCCGGGACAGGGAAGAATGAGCAGTTCTTC. Its translation is CATSDPSGTGKNEQFF.

This sequence joins TRBV5-1 and TRBJ2-3; 8 bases fit TRBD1. V dropped 5 bases and J dropped 5; count of bases not matched to a gene: 7. The CDR3 extends over 14 amino acids. Germline V CDR1 and CDR2: SGHRS, YFSETQ. As DNA, the CDR3 is TGCGCCAGCAGTCTCCAGGGGGCGGGAGATACGCAGTATTTT. Its protein product is CASSLQGAGDTQYF.

Of note for this clonotype: A much larger clonotype is one base distant, so this may be a read error. This chain uses TRBV5-1 with TRBJ1-1; no firm D call. Germline V lookup: CDR1 SGHRS, CDR2 YFSETQ. This CDR3 contains 13 residues. V dropped 3 bases and J dropped 8 bases, with 14 bases sitting between them. The CDR3 sequence: CASSSETAAEAFF. CDR3 in DNA: TGCGCCAGCAGCTCGGAAACGGCTGCCGAAGCTTTCTTT.

There are many counts of this clonotype. The chain has TRBV28 and TRBJ2-3; D remains unclear. This CDR3 comprises 13 residues. CDR1 and CDR2 from the germline V gene are MDHEN and SYDVKM. The V gene lost 6 bases and the J gene lost 2 bases, with 9 bases spanning the gap. Here the CDR3 DNA reads TGTGCCAGCAGAGTGGACGCCACAGATACGCAGTATTTT. Its translation: CASRVDATDTQYF.

This clonotype was detected ten times or more. The chain carries TRBV6-2 or TRBV6-3 and TRBJ1-1; tentative D call: TRBD1 (5 bases). The CDR3 extends over 13 amino acids. Trimming left V 6 bases short and J 4 bases short, with 12 bases between. Germline CDR1 is MNHEY and CDR2 is SVGEGT. The DNA of the CDR3 is TGTGCCAGCAGCTCGAAGGGGCGCACTGAAGCTTTCTTT. Residues: CASSSKGRTEAFF.

In its sample, this clonotype was seen many times. The chain recombines TRBV20-1 with TRBJ1-1; possible D gene TRBD1, 5 bases. V lost 0 bases and J 0 bases, leaving 11 bases between the germline ends. Germline CDR1 reads DFQATT; CDR2 reads SNEGSKA (reference sequence). The CDR3 length is 15 residues. The CDR3 region is CSARDLGRLNTEAFF. CDR3 sequence (DNA): TGCAGTGCTAGAGATCTGGGACGGCTGAACACTGAAGCTTTCTTT.

There are many counts of this clonotype. V usage is TRBV12-3 or TRBV12-4 and J usage is TRBJ1-1, with D uncertain. Trimming pared 9 bases from V and 1 base from J, leaving 12 bases between. The CDR3 runs to 13 residues. The CDR3 spells CASYRERNTEAFF. CDR3 sequence (DNA): TGTGCCAGTTATCGGGAAAGGAACACTGAAGCTTTCTTT.